Reported below is one T cell receptor (beta chain). Germline lookup yields CDR1 SGDLS and CDR2 YYNGEE. Trimming at V came to 4 bases and at J to 10 bases, leaving 13 bases not matched to a gene. The CDR3 is made up of 16 amino acids. Some clones are missing from TCRdb's copy, which holds only in-frame ones; the method was immunoSEQ multiplex PCR. This table has some 270,000 clones, roughly 88% appearing once. This sample was included in a study of blood T cell repertoires in COVID-19. Study overall: COVID-19 samples from acute and convalescent phases originated in the United States, Italy and Spain.

Sequencing was done on a sample of peripheral blood. This TCR was sampled from a human donor with COVID-19, enrolled during active disease. The donor label of this sample is uncertain. The chain employs TRBV9 and TRBJ1-6, with 8 nucleotides matching TRBD1. CDR3 in DNA: TGTGCCAGCAGCCCACAGCCGGACAGGGTAGGATCACCCCTCCACTTT. Its protein is CASSPQPDRVGSPLHF.